The 32 T cell receptor beta chains presented below share a single source sample, sequenced in a study of cytomegalovirus exposure and HLA in healthy donors. The repertoire was sequenced with immunoSEQ multiplex PCR; TCRdb's copy has only in-frame clones and lacks some. Of 100,000 to 150,000 clones listed, 88% are singletons. The sequencing input was PBMCs. The receptors derive from a man aged 25 to 40 in good health and CMV-seronegative.

This rearrangement joins TRBV19 to TRBJ1-4; D is perhaps TRBD1 (5 bases). Trimming took off 5 bases at V and 2 bases at J, with 12 bases between the two ends. Germline loops: CDR1 LNHDA, CDR2 SQIVND (reference sequence). The CDR3 has 15 residues. The CDR3 DNA reads TGTGCCAGTAGTGACCCCGGGGGGACTAATGAAAAACTGTTTTTT. This codes for CASSDPGGTNEKLFF.

V gene TRBV6-5 combines with J gene TRBJ2-6; D is possibly TRBD1 (6 bases). The CDR3 covers 15 residues. V lost 6 bases and J lost 2, with 11 bases in between. Germline V gene sequence: CDR1 MNHEY, CDR2 SVGAGI. In DNA, the CDR3 is TGTGCCAGCAGGGGAACAGGGACTGGGGCCAACGTCCTGACTTTC. Protein sequence: CASRGTGTGANVLTF.

CDR3 amino acids: CASSADRVSETQYF. CDR3 sequence (DNA): TGTGCCAGCAGCGCGGACAGGGTATCGGAGACCCAGTACTTC. The genes are TRBV7-2 and TRBJ2-5, with 8 positions matching TRBD1. V lost 5 bases, J lost 5 bases, and 7 bases stayed unmatched. Germline V gene sequence: CDR1 SGHTA, CDR2 FQGNSA. The CDR3 has 14 amino acids.

The rearrangement uses TRBV29-1 and TRBJ2-1, with 7 bases aligning to TRBD1. Germline CDR1 SQVTM, CDR2 ANQGSEA. The CDR3 loop spans 13 amino acids. J lost 6 bases, V lost 6 bases, and 8 bases had no gene match. The CDR3 protein is CSVDRVTGNEQFF. The CDR3 coding sequence is TGCAGCGTCGACAGGGTAACCGGCAATGAGCAGTTCTTC.

In this sample, this clone turned up once. The chain uses TRBV2 and TRBJ2-1; 8 bases agree with TRBD2. V shed 6 bases, J shed 9 bases, and the junction held 22 bases outside the gene matches. The length of the CDR3 is 18 residues. The V gene's germline CDR1 is SNHLY and CDR2 FYNNEI. This CDR3 reads CASRTFSQREIGSGEQFF. In nucleotides, the CDR3 is TGTGCCAGCAGAACTTTCTCTCAGCGGGAGATTGGCTCGGGTGAGCAGTTCTTC.

This sequence joins TRBV4-3 and TRBJ2-1, with TRBD2 matching over 8 bases. Germline assignment: CDR1 LGHNA and CDR2 YSLEER. This CDR3 contains 16 residues. Unmatched junction bases numbered 2, after V lost 0 bases and J lost 1 base. CDR3 residues: CASSQDTGGSYNEQFF. In DNA form, the CDR3 reads TGCGCCAGCAGCCAAGACACGGGAGGGTCCTACAATGAGCAGTTCTTC.

This chain links TRBV7-2 with TRBJ1-6; no reliable D call. Germline CDR1 reads SGHTA; CDR2 reads FQGNSA. The CDR3 is 14 residues long. V lost 3 bases and J 9 bases, leaving 12 bases between the germline ends. The CDR3 region has the DNA TGTGCCAGCAGCTTGATGAGGGAGCGTTCACCCCTCCACTTT. This translates into CASSLMRERSPLHF.

This sequence joins TRBV10-1 and TRBJ1-2; 7 bases are shared with TRBD1. The CDR3 runs 14 residues. Losses at the gene ends were 3 bases for V and 5 bases for J; bases not matched to a gene: 6. Germline CDR1 reads WNHNN; CDR2 reads SYGVQD (reference sequence). The CDR3 bases are TGCGCCAGCAGTGAAGGCGGGACAGAGTATGGCTACACCTTC. Translated, it gives CASSEGGTEYGYTF.

The CDR3: CASSMAGYTEAFF. The CDR3 nucleotides are TGTGCCAGCAGTATGGCAGGGTACACTGAAGCTTTCTTT. This sequence joins TRBV7-3 and TRBJ1-1; D possibly corresponds to TRBD1 (5 bases). The CDR3 consists of 13 residues. Per germline, CDR1 SGHTA and CDR2 FQGTGA. The V gene lost 6 bases and the J gene lost 3 bases, with 11 bases spanning the gap. Filled out from reference TRBV7-3 and TRBJ1-1, the complete variable domain reads GAGVSQTPSNKVTEKGKYVELRCDPISGHTALYWYRQSLGQGPEFLIYFQGTGAADDSGLPNDRFFAVRPEGSVSTLKIQRTERGDSAVYLCASSMAGYTEAFFGQGTRLTVV.

This chain uses TRBV9 with TRBJ2-1; 7 nucleotides agree with TRBD2. CDR3 size: 16 residues. The V segment lost 2 bases and the J segment 8 bases; nucleotides outside the gene matches: 13. Germline V gene data show CDR1 as SGDLS and CDR2 as YYNGEE. CDR3 protein: CASSVLGGRVSDEQFF. The CDR3 DNA sequence: TGTGCCAGCAGCGTTTTAGGCGGGAGAGTCTCTGATGAGCAGTTCTTC.

This chain connects TRBV5-4 to TRBJ1-2, with D maybe TRBD1 (6 bases). The CDR3 extends over 14 amino acids. V lost 4 bases and J 5 bases, leaving 15 bases between the germline ends. Germline V lookup: CDR1 SGHNT, CDR2 YYREEE (reference sequence). This chain's CDR3 is CASSRRQETYGYTF. CDR3 bases: TGTGCCAGCAGCCGCCGACAGGAGACATATGGCTACACCTTC.

Concerning this clone: One junction end disagrees with the germline gene, perhaps due to a read error. The genes are TRBV27 and TRBJ1-2; TRBD1 agrees at 8 bases. The CDR3 is made up of 13 amino acids. From germline, CDR1 is MNHEY and CDR2 SMNVEV (reference sequence). Written as DNA, the CDR3 is TGTGTCAGCAGTTTCGGGACAGGCTATGGCTACACCTTC. Its translation: CVSSFGTGYGYTF.

The J gene is TRBJ1-3, the V gene TRBV7-6; possibly TRBD1 for D (5 bases). This CDR3 is 16 amino acids long. Germline loops: CDR1 SGHVS, CDR2 FNYEAQ. V was clipped by 5 bases and J by 2 bases, with 16 bases between them. CDR3 amino acids: CASSPTMGGAGNTIYF. Written as DNA, the CDR3 is TGTGCCAGCAGCCCCACAATGGGGGGGGCTGGAAACACCATATATTTT. The full variable domain, in which reference TRBV7-6 and TRBJ1-3 provide the parts outside the CDR3, is GAGVSQSPRYKVTKRGQDVALRCDPISGHVSLYWYRQALGQGPEFLTYFNYEAQQDKSGLPNDRFSAERPEGSISTLTIQRTEQRDSAMYRCASSPTMGGAGNTIYFGEGSWLTVV.

The chain couples TRBV7-9 to TRBJ2-4, with 11 bases identical to TRBD2. Unmatched junction bases numbered 7, after V lost 4 bases and J lost 5 bases. Germline-derived CDR1 and CDR2 are SEHNR and FQNEAQ (reference sequence). The CDR3 runs 16 residues. DNA of the CDR3: TGTGCCAGCAGCTCCTTAGCGGGAGGGCCGGAAAACATTCAGTACTTC. Encoded protein: CASSSLAGGPENIQYF. Full variable domain (remainder filled in from reference TRBV7-9 and TRBJ2-4): DTGVSQNPRHKITKRGQNVTFRCDPISEHNRLYWYRQTLGQGPEFLTYFQNEAQLEKSRLLSDRFSAERPKGSFSTLEIQRTEQGDSAMYLCASSSLAGGPENIQYFGAGTRLSVL.

The chain uses TRBV25-1 and TRBJ1-2, with 9 nucleotides matching TRBD1. V shed 11 bases and J 3 bases; nucleotides not matched to a gene: 13. This CDR3 has 15 residues. The germline V gene has CDR1 MGHDK and CDR2 SYGVNS. CDR3 nucleotides: TGTGCCTCCTCGACGGGACAGGGCTTATACTATGGCTACACCTTC. Protein sequence: CASSTGQGLYYGYTF.

This rearrangement joins TRBV15 to TRBJ2-3, with 8 bases that match TRBD2. Germline-derived CDR1 and CDR2 are LNHNV and YYDKDF (reference sequence). V shed 3 bases, J shed 2 bases, and the junction held 13 bases outside the gene matches. This CDR3 comprises 18 residues. Here the CDR3 DNA reads TGTGCCACCAGCAGTCAGCGGTTTAGCGGGACTTACACAGATACGCAGTATTTT. Its protein product is CATSSQRFSGTYTDTQYF.

This clone was seen once. The chain links TRBV6-5 to TRBJ2-3; D is uncertain. The CDR3 has 12 amino acids. Trimming pared 2 bases from V and 6 bases from J, leaving 6 bases between. The germline V gene encodes CDR1 MNHEY and CDR2 SVGAGI. The CDR3, as DNA: TGTGCCAGCAGTTACGATGCGGATACGCAGTATTTT. Its protein product is CASSYDADTQYF.

The chain is built from TRBV5-1 and TRBJ2-5; TRBD2 agrees at 8 bases. The CDR3 sequence is 17 residues long. Germline V gene data show CDR1 as SGHRS and CDR2 as YFSETQ. The trim removed 3 bases at V and 4 bases at J, leaving 14 bases unmatched. In nucleotides, the CDR3 is TGCGCCAGCAGCTCCACAGGGCGGGAGGATTGGGGAGAGACCCAGTACTTC. Translating gives CASSSTGREDWGETQYF.

CDR3 in amino acids: CASGARRETTDTQYF. Written as DNA, the CDR3 is TGCGCCAGCGGAGCGCGTCGGGAGACGACAGATACGCAGTATTTT. This rearrangement joins TRBV10-2 to TRBJ2-3, with D possibly matching TRBD2 (6 bases). CDR3 length: 15 amino acids. Per germline, CDR1 WSHSY and CDR2 SAAADI. V was pared by 8 bases and J by 3 bases, with 18 bases between.

This clone appeared once. The genes are TRBV11-2 and TRBJ1-1; 7 bases match TRBD1. CDR3 length: 14 amino acids. V gave up 6 bases and J gave up 2 bases; unmatched junction bases: 6. CDR1 and CDR2 from the germline V gene are SGHAT and FQNNGV. The CDR3 DNA reads TGTGCCAGCAGAACCGACAGGGCCAACACTGAAGCTTTCTTT. Translated: CASRTDRANTEAFF.

The rearrangement uses TRBV2 and TRBJ2-3; 10 bases align to TRBD2. The germline gives CDR1 SNHLY, CDR2 FYNNEI. Trimming removed 3 bases from V and 0 bases from J; junction bases left unmatched: 3. The CDR3 covers 16 residues. The CDR3 nucleotides read TGTGCCAGCAGTGATGAGACTAGCGGGAGCACAGATACGCAGTATTTT. Its protein is CASSDETSGSTDTQYF. The whole variable domain, remainder taken from reference TRBV2 and TRBJ2-3, is EPEVTQTPSHQVTQMGQEVILRCVPISNHLYFYWYRQILGQKVEFLVSFYNNEISEKSEIFDDQFSVERPDGSNFTLKIRSTKLEDSAMYFCASSDETSGSTDTQYFGPGTRLTVL.

The chain combines TRBV4-3 with TRBJ2-3, with TRBD1 identical over 8 bases. The CDR3 spans 17 residues. V gave up 1 base and J gave up 4 bases; unmatched junction bases: 10. CDR1 and CDR2 from the germline V gene are LGHNA and YSLEER. DNA for the CDR3: TGCGCCAGCAGCCAAGGGGACAGGAGCATTTTAGCAGATACGCAGTATTTT. It codes for CASSQGDRSILADTQYF.

As regards this clone: Other nucleotide sequences in the sample specify the same CDR3. The V and J genes are TRBV5-1 and TRBJ2-1, with 12 bases identical to TRBD2. Germline CDR1 SGHRS, CDR2 YFSETQ. The trim removed 4 bases at V and 6 bases at J, leaving 5 bases unmatched. This CDR3 is 15 amino acids long. For the CDR3, the DNA is TGCGCCAGCAGCCTAGGGACTAGCGGGTCCAATGAGCAGTTCTTC. It encodes CASSLGTSGSNEQFF. Full variable domain (outside the CDR3, taken from reference TRBV5-1 and TRBJ2-1): KAGVTQTPRYLIKTRGQQVTLSCSPISGHRSVSWYQQTPGQGLQFLFEYFSETQRNKGNFPGRFSGRQFSNSRSEMNVSTLELGDSALYLCASSLGTSGSNEQFFGPGTRLTVL.

V usage is TRBV27 and J usage is TRBJ1-1; tentative D call: TRBD1 (5 bases). Germline assignment: CDR1 MNHEY and CDR2 SMNVEV (reference sequence). There are 16 residues in the CDR3. Trimming cost V 6 bases and J 5 bases, with 22 bases left between them. The CDR3 protein is CASSSPTGGGGTEAFF. The CDR3 DNA reads TGTGCCAGCAGCTCCCCCACGGGGGGGGGTGGAACTGAAGCTTTCTTT.

This chain uses TRBV18 with TRBJ2-7; 7 bases are a match to TRBD1. Losses at the gene ends were 3 bases for V and 3 bases for J; bases not matched to a gene: 8. The CDR3 loop spans 15 amino acids. From germline, CDR1 is KGHSH and CDR2 LQKENI. CDR3 residues: CASSPPGQHYYEQYF. For the CDR3, the DNA is TGTGCCAGCTCACCCCCGGGACAGCACTACTACGAGCAGTACTTC.

The chain recombines TRBV30 with TRBJ2-1; 9 bases fit TRBD2. The length of the CDR3 is 16 residues. With 3 bases clipped from V and 8 bases from J, the junction kept 14 bases outside the gene matches. Germline CDR1 reads GTSNPN; CDR2 reads SVGIG (reference sequence). The CDR3 reads CAWSVFGSGRNYEQFF. The CDR3 coding sequence is TGTGCCTGGAGCGTTTTTGGTAGCGGGAGAAACTATGAGCAGTTCTTC.

V is TRBV5-4 and J is TRBJ2-7; 10 bases fit TRBD2. V shed 4 bases, J shed 7 bases, and the junction held 8 bases outside the gene matches. The CDR3 is made up of 14 amino acids. Germline CDR1 reads SGHNT; CDR2 reads YYREEE (reference sequence). This CDR3 reads CASSQASGSREQYF. The CDR3 DNA sequence: TGTGCCAGCAGCCAGGCTAGCGGGAGCCGGGAGCAGTACTTC.

The gene calls are TRBV7-2 and TRBJ2-1; tentatively, D is TRBD2 (6 bases). With 5 bases removed from V and 3 bases from J, the gap between germline ends came to 20 bases. The CDR3 runs 17 residues. Germline CDR1 and CDR2: SGHTA and FQGNSA. The CDR3 DNA reads as TGTGCCAGCAGCGCGGGCGGTTCGGGAGCGCTCTACAATGAGCAGTTCTTC. This codes for CASSAGGSGALYNEQFF. Using reference TRBV7-2 and TRBJ2-1 for the parts outside the CDR3, the full variable domain is GAGVSQSPSNKVTEKGKDVELRCDPISGHTALYWYRQSLGQGLEFLIYFQGNSAPDKSGLPSDRFSAERTGGSVSTLTIQRTQQEDSAVYLCASSAGGSGALYNEQFFGPGTRLTVL.

The V and J genes are TRBV6-6 and TRBJ1-1; D call uncertain. This CDR3 is built from 14 residues. Germline V CDR1 and CDR2: MNHNY, SVGAGI (reference sequence). The V end lost 7 bases, the J end lost 4 bases, and 16 bases lay between the germline ends. CDR3 protein: CASTASREGTEAFF. In DNA, the CDR3 is TGTGCCAGCACCGCAAGTAGGGAGGGCACTGAAGCTTTCTTT.

The V call is TRBV7-3, the J call TRBJ2-2, with 8 bases that match TRBD1. The CDR3 covers 16 residues. CDR1 is SGHTA, CDR2 FQGTGA, per germline. V gave up 1 base and J gave up 6 bases; unmatched junction bases: 7. CDR3 sequence reads: CASSLMGGQGPGELFF. The CDR3 DNA reads as TGTGCCAGCAGCTTAATGGGAGGACAGGGCCCCGGGGAGCTGTTTTTT.

The CDR3 DNA reads as TGCGCCAGCAGCCGCGGACAGGGAGACATTCAGTACTTC. Translated: CASSRGQGDIQYF. V gene TRBV5-1 combines with J gene TRBJ2-4, with TRBD1 matching 8 bases. The J segment lost 8 bases and the V segment lost 4 bases, leaving 5 bases of the junction unmatched. The CDR3 extends over 13 amino acids. Germline V CDR1 and CDR2: SGHRS, YFSETQ.

CDR3 sequence: CASSRNRGTEAFF. The CDR3 coding sequence is TGTGCCAGCAGTCGGAATCGCGGAACTGAAGCTTTCTTT. The chain links TRBV6-6 to TRBJ1-1; D is unclear. V lost 5 bases and J lost 5, with 12 bases in between. The germline gives CDR1 MNHNY, CDR2 SVGAGI (reference sequence). The CDR3 loop spans 13 amino acids.